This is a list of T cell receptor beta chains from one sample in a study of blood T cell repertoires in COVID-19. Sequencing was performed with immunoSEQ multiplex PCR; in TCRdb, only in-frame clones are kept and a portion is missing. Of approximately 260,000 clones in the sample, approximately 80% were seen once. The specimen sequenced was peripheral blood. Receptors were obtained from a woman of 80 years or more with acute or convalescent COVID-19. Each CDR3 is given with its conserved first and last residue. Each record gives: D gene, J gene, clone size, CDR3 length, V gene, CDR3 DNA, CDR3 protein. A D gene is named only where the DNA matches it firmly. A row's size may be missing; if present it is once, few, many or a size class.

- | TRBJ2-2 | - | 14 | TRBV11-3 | TGTGCCAGCAGCTTAAGGGGTCTCACCGGGGAGCTGTTTTTT | CASSLRGLTGELFF
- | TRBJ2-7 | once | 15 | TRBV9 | TGTGCCAGCAGCCCAGGTGGAGGGTGGCCCTACGAGCAGTACTTC | CASSPGGGWPYEQYF
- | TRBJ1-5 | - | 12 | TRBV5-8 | TGTGCCAGCAGCTTGACACGCCAGCCCCAGCATTTT | CASSLTRQPQHF
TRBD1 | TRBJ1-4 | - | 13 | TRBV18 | TGTGCCAGCTCACCAGACAGGGGTGAAAAACTGTTTTTT | CASSPDRGEKLFF
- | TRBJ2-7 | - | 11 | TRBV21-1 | TGTGCCAGCAGCAAGGACAGGGAGCAGTACTTC | CASSKDREQYF
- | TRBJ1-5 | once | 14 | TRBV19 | TGTGCCAGTAGTATGACTCTTACCAATCAGCCCCAGCATTTT | CASSMTLTNQPQHF
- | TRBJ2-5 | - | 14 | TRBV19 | TGTGCCAGTAGTATTGGGACACCTCAAGAGACCCAGTACTTC | CASSIGTPQETQYF
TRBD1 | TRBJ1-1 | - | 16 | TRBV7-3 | TGTGCCAGCAGCGCCAGGGGGCGAGATTGGAACACTGAAGCTTTCTTT | CASSARGRDWNTEAFF
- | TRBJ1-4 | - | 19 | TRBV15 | TGTGCCACCTTCCCGGGGGGGAGGGGCCTACCTCCGGCTAATGAAAAACTGTTTTTT | CATFPGGRGLPPANEKLFF
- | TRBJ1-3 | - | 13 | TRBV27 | TGTGCCAGCAGTTTATCGGCCGGAAACACCATATATTTT | CASSLSAGNTIYF
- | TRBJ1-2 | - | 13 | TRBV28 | TGTGCCAGCAGGTCGCCGGGAAACTATGGCTACACCTTC | CASRSPGNYGYTF
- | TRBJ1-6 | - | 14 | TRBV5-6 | TGTGCCAGCAGCTTCCCAGGGGTTAATTCACCCCTCCACTTT | CASSFPGVNSPLHF
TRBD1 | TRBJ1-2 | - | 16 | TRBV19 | TGTGCCAGTAGTATAGTGGGGACAGAAGCTAACTATGGCTACACCTTC | CASSIVGTEANYGYTF
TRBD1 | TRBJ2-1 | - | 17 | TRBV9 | TGTGCCAGCAGCGCCAGAGCTGGACAGGTTGGAGGCAATGAGCAGTTCTTC | CASSARAGQVGGNEQFF
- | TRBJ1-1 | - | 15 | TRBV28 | TGTGCCAGCAGTCCAAGGGGTCTGACACGATTTGAAGCTTTCTTT | CASSPRGLTRFEAFF
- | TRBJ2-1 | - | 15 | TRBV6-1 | TGTGCCAGCAGTGAAGAATGGCAGACCTACAATGAGCAGTTCTTC | CASSEEWQTYNEQFF
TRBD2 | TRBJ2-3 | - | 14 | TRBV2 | TGTGCCAGCCTCCCCAGCGGGGGGGCCGATACGCAGTATTTT | CASLPSGGADTQYF
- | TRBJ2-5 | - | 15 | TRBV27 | TGTGCCAGCAGTTTAGACTCCCACGAGGGAGAGACCCAGTACTTC | CASSLDSHEGETQYF
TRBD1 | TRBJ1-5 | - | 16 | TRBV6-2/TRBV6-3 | TGTGCCAGCAGTTACTCGGACAGGGGGAAATTTCAGCCCCAGCATTTT | CASSYSDRGKFQPQHF
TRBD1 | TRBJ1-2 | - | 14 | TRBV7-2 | TGTGCCAGCAGCTTTGACAGGGGGAAGGGTGGCTACACCTTC | CASSFDRGKGGYTF
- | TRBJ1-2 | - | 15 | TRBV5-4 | TGTGCCAGCAGCCGCGACAGGTCATTCGGGTATGGCTACACCTTC | CASSRDRSFGYGYTF
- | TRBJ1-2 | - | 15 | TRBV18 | TGTGCCAGCTCACCGACAGAAGGGGGAAGCTATGGCTACACCTTC | CASSPTEGGSYGYTF
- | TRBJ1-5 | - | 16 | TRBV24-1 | TGTGCCACCAGTGATCCCGCGGGGTATAGCAATCAGCCCCAGCATTTT | CATSDPAGYSNQPQHF
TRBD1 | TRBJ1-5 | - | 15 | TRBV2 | TGTGCCAGCAGTGAAAGACAGGGGAGGCGTCAGCCCCAGCATTTT | CASSERQGRRQPQHF
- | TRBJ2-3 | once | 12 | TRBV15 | TGTGCCACCAGCAGACAGGGTGATACGCAGTATTTT | CATSRQGDTQYF
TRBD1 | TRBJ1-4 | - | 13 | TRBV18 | TGTGCCAGCTCACGGGGGACAGGGGAAAAACTGTTTTTT | CASSRGTGEKLFF
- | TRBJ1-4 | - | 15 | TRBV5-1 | TGCGCCAGCAGGCCTTCGGGGGTAACTAATGAAAAACTGTTTTTT | CASRPSGVTNEKLFF
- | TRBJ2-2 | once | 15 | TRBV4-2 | TGTGCCAGCAGCCTTGGGCCGGGGGACACCGGGGAGCTGTTTTTT | CASSLGPGDTGELFF
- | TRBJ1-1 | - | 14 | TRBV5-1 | TGCGCCAGCAGCTTGGGAGTGATGAACACTGAAGCTTTCTTT | CASSLGVMNTEAFF
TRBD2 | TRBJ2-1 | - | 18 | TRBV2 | TGTGCCAGCAGAGAATGGAACACACGGACTAGCGGGGGGGTTGAGCAGTTCTTC | CASREWNTRTSGGVEQFF
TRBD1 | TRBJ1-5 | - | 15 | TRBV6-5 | TGTGCCAGCAGACCTCAGGGGGCTGGCAATCAGCCCCAGCATTTT | CASRPQGAGNQPQHF
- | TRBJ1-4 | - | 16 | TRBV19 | TGTGCCACCCATAGGGGCCGCCAGGGAACTAATGAAAAACTGTTTTTT | CATHRGRQGTNEKLFF
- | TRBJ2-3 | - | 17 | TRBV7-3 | TGTGCCAGCAGCCCACATGGTTGGCGGGGGCCTACAGATACGCAGTATTTT | CASSPHGWRGPTDTQYF
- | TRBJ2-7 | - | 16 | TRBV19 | TGTGCCAGTAGTATAGGAGGGAGGACCTTCTCCTACGAGCAGTACTTC | CASSIGGRTFSYEQYF
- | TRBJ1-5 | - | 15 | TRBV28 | TGTGCCAGCAGTTTTAACGGACGACTAGATCAGCCCCAGCATTTT | CASSFNGRLDQPQHF
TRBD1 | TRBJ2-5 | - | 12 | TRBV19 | TGTGCCAGTAGTATCAGGGGGGAGACCCAGTACTTC | CASSIRGETQYF
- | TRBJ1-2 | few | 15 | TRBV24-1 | TGTGCCACCAGTGATGGCTGGCCACCTAACTATGGCTACACCTTC | CATSDGWPPNYGYTF
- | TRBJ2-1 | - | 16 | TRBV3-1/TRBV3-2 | TGTGCCAGCAGCCAATCGGGGGTAAGCTCCTACAATGAGCAGTTCTTC | CASSQSGVSSYNEQFF
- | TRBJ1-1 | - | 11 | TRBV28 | TGTGCCAGCGGGGGCCTCACTGAAGCTTTCTTT | CASGGLTEAFF
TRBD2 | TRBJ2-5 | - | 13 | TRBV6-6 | TGTGCCAGCAGCCCTTCAACTAGCGGGGCCCCTTACTTC | CASSPSTSGAPYF
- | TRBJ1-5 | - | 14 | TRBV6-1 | TGTGCCAGCAGTGAAGAAACGGGGAATCAGCCCCAGCATTTT | CASSEETGNQPQHF
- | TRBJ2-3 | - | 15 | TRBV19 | TGTGCCAGTAAGGGGCAGGACCCTAGCACAGATACGCAGTATTTT | CASKGQDPSTDTQYF
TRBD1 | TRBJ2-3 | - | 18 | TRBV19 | TGTGCCAGTAGTATAGGTGGCAGGGGGAGACAATCCGCAGATACGCAGTATTTT | CASSIGGRGRQSADTQYF
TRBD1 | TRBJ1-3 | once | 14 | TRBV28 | TGTGCCAGCAGCTGGGACAGCTCTGGAAACACCATATATTTT | CASSWDSSGNTIYF
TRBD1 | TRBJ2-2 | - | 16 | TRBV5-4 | TGTGCCAGCAGCCCCCGGGACAGGGTAGAAACCGGGGAGCTGTTTTTT | CASSPRDRVETGELFF
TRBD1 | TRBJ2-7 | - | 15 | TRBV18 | TGTGCCAGCTCCCCTGGTGGACAGGGGTTGCGCGAGCAGTACTTC | CASSPGGQGLREQYF
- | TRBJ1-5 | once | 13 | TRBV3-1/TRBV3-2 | TGTGCCAGCAGCCAAGGCGCCAATCAGCCCCAGCATTTT | CASSQGANQPQHF
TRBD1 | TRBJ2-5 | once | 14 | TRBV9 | TGTGCCAGCAGCATAGGACAGGGAACGGAGACCCAGTACTTC | CASSIGQGTETQYF
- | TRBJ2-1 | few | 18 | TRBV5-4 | TGTGCCAGCAGCCTAGGTTCGGGGTCCTGGAGTAGCTACAATGAGCAGTTCTTC | CASSLGSGSWSSYNEQFF
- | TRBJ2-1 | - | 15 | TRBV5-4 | TGTGCCAGCAGCCCGGACAGCGCACTAAATAATGAGCAGTTCTTC | CASSPDSALNNEQFF
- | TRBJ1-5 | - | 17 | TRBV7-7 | TGTGCTAGCAGCTCGATCCCTACCAAACTGAGTAATCAGCCCCAGCATTTT | CASSSIPTKLSNQPQHF
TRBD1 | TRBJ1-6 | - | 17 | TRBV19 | TGTGCCAGTAGTACTGGGACAGGGACGTCCTATAATTCACCCCTCCACTTT | CASSTGTGTSYNSPLHF
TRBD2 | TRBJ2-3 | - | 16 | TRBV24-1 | TGTGCCACCAGTGACCGGACTAGCGGCTACACAGATACGCAGTATTTT | CATSDRTSGYTDTQYF
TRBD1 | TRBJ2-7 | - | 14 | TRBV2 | TGTGCCACCCGGACAGGGGGAAATACTTACGAGCAGTACTTC | CATRTGGNTYEQYF
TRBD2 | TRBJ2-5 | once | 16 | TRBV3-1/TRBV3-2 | TGTGCCAGCAGCCGTCGGACTAGCGGGGTACAAGAGACCCAGTACTTC | CASSRRTSGVQETQYF
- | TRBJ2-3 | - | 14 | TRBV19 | TGTGCCAGTAAAACTAGAGGCGTCGCAGATACGCAGTATTTT | CASKTRGVADTQYF
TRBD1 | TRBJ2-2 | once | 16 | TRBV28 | TGTGCCAGCAGTTCTCCGGGACAGGGCTTCCCCGGGGAGCTGTTTTTT | CASSSPGQGFPGELFF
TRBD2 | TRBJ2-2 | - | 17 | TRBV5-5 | TGTGCCAGCAGCTCCCTCCTCGCGGGGGGCTTCACCGGGGAGCTGTTTTTT | CASSSLLAGGFTGELFF